This T cell receptor (beta chain) comes out of a study of cytomegalovirus exposure and HLA in healthy donors. Overall study findings and caveats: Highly shared variants forming one cluster were likely a sequencing artifact. Accurate prediction of HLA-A and HLA-B alleles (for most subjects) was reportedly achieved from TCR beta sequences. V segments that were indistinguishable, TRBV6-2 and TRBV6-3 among them, were omitted from analysis. According to reports, the classifier identified cytomegalovirus status with high specificity and sensitivity.

The PCR used 60 Vbeta and 13 Jbeta primers. The method was immunoSEQ multiplex PCR; TCRdb's version includes in-frame clones alone and lacks a portion of them. The top ten hold roughly 1.5% of the sample, which has approximately 200,000 clones, around three quarters seen once. This CDR3 is built from 13 residues. Germline CDR1 is MRHNA and CDR2 is SNTAGT. Trimming cost V 8 bases and J 1 base, with 9 bases left between them. The table lists this clone with a few counts. Its antigen is still unknown. The chain joins TRBV6-4 to TRBJ1-5, with D uncertain. This clonotype was obtained from a woman aged 18-29 years in good health and CMV-seronegative. Input material: PBMCs. CDR3 region: CASARESNQPQHF. CDR3 coding DNA: TGTGCCAGCGCTAGGGAGAGCAATCAGCCCCAGCATTTT.